The T cell receptor (beta chain) described here comes from a study of blood T cells in healthy people across ages. About the research overall: Capture by template switching was about one barcoded beta molecule per two T cells.

Trimming took 3 bases from V and 7 from J; bases not matched to a gene: 6. This CDR3 is built from 14 residues. CDR1 and CDR2 from the germline V gene are MNHEY and SMNVEV (reference sequence). For the second PCR, which ran for about 7 to 11 cycles, a sample-barcoded 5' primer and a J-beta primer mix were used. Each cDNA molecule was tagged by a template-switch adaptor with 12 random nucleotides. TCRdb recomputed calls from the 5' RACE reads with MiXCR, one row per CDR3 protein. The sample consists of more than 800,000 distinct CDR3 sequences, under 30% of them appearing once. The J gene is TRBJ1-2, the V gene TRBV27; 9 nucleotides agree with TRBD1. Sample: blood. The clonotype originates from an elderly woman in good health. In nucleotides, the CDR3 is TGTGCCAGCAGTTTCCGGGACAGGGTTGGTGGCTACACCTTC. Translated: CASSFRDRVGGYTF.